The table lists the clone carrying this TCR beta chain with a count of one. Its target is not known. Cycle 7 day 1, cycle 4 day 1, and baseline were the timepoints at which blood was sampled. The assay was immunoSEQ multiplex PCR, and TCRdb's table has in-frame clones only and misses some. The table shows tens of thousands of clones, with approximately 86% occurring only once. The data were obtained in a study of OX40 agonist ivuxolimab in advanced cancers. Whole-study findings and limits: There were also nonresponders showing low normalized T-cell clonal expansion.

CDR1 is GTSNPN and CDR2 is SVGIG in the germline V gene (reference sequence). The CDR3 runs 12 residues. With V trimmed by 4 bases and J by 4 bases, 0 bases remained unmatched. The clonotype comes from an adult with an advanced solid tumor such as melanoma, head and neck, liver or kidney cancer. The chain employs TRBV30 and TRBJ2-2; 7 bases align to TRBD1. Material: CD4+ or CD8+ T cells sorted from blood, obtained in a trial of the OX40 agonist ivuxolimab. CDR3 nucleotides: TGTGCCTGGACAGGGGGCACCGGGGAGCTGTTTTTT. Protein product: CAWTGGTGELFF.